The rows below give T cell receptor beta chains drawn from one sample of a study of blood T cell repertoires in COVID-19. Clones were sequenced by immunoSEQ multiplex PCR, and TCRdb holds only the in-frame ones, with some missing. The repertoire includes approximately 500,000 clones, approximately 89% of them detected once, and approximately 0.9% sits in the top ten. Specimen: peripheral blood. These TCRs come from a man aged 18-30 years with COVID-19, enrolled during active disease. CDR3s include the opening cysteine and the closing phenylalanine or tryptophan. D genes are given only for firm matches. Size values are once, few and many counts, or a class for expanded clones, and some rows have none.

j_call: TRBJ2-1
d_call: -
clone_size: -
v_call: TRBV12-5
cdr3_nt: TGTGCTAGTGGCCTGGGGGGCTCCTACAATGAGCAGTTCTTC
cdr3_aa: CASGLGGSYNEQFF

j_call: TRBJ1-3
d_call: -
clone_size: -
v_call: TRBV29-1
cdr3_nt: TGCAGCGTTGGACGATTGGGGCTTGGAAACACCATATATTTT
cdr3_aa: CSVGRLGLGNTIYF

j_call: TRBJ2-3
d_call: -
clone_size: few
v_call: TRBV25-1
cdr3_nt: TGTGCCAGCAGTCTGGGGGGGCGGGATCCCGGAGATACGCAGTATTTT
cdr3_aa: CASSLGGRDPGDTQYF

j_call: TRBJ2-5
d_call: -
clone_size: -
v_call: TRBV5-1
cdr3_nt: TGCGCCAGCAGCTTTATAGCCATTGGGGAGGAGACCCAGTACTTC
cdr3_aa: CASSFIAIGEETQYF

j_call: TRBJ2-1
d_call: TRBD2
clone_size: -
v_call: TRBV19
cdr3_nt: TGTGCCAGTAGTATAGCTCTAGCGGGGCCCTACAATGAGCAGTTCTTC
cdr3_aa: CASSIALAGPYNEQFF

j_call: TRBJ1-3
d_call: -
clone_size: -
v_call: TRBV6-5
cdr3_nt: TGTGCCACATGGCGACGGGACTCTGGAAACACCATATATTTT
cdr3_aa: CATWRRDSGNTIYF

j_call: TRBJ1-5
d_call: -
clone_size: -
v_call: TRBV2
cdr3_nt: TGTGCCAGCAGTGAAGAGGGGAATAACAATCAGCCCCAGCATTTT
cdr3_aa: CASSEEGNNNQPQHF

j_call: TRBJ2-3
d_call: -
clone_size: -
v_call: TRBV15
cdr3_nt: TGTGCCACCAGCGGAGAGGCGGGTCGCACAGATACGCAGTATTTT
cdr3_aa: CATSGEAGRTDTQYF

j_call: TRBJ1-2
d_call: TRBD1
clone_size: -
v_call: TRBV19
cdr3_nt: TGTGCCAGTAGCGGGACAGGCCTCTATGGCTACACCTTC
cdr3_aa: CASSGTGLYGYTF

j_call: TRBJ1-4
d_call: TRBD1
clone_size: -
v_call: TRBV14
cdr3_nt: TGTGCCAGCAGCCAAATGGGACAGGGAAATGAAAAACTGTTTTTT
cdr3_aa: CASSQMGQGNEKLFF

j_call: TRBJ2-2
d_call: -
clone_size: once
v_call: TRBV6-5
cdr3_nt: TGTGCCAGCAGTTACGCGGGACGGATTAACACCGGGGAGCTGTTTTTT
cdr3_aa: CASSYAGRINTGELFF

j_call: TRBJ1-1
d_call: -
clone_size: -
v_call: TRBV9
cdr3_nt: TGTGCCAGCAGCGTAGCTTCCGGGGAAGGGAGCACTGAAGCTTTCTTT
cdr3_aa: CASSVASGEGSTEAFF

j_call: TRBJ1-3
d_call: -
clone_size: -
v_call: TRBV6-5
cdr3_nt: TGTGCCAGCAGTTACTCCACCGGGGTGGCTGGAAACACCATATATTTT
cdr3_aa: CASSYSTGVAGNTIYF

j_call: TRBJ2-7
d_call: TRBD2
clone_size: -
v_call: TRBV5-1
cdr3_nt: TGCGCCAGCAGCTACTACCCCTCTAGCGGGAGCTCCGCCTACGAGCAGTACTTC
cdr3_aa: CASSYYPSSGSSAYEQYF

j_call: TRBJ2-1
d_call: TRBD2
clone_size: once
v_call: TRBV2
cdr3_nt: TGTGCCAGCAGTGCAAGCGGGGGGGCGACTGAGCAGTTCTTC
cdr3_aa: CASSASGGATEQFF

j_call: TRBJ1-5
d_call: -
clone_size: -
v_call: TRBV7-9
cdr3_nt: TGTGCCAGCAGCTCGTTACAGGGAAATCAGCCCCAGCATTTT
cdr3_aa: CASSSLQGNQPQHF

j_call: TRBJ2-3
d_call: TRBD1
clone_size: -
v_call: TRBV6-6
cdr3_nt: TGTGCCAGCAGTTACTCAGGACAGGGTATACCAGATACGCAGTATTTT
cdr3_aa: CASSYSGQGIPDTQYF

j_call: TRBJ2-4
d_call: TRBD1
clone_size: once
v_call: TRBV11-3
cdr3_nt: TGTGCCAGCAGCCGATCGGCAGGGGGTGCGGGCATTCAGTACTTC
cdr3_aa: CASSRSAGGAGIQYF

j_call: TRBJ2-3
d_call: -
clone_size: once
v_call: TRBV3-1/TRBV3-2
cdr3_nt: TGTGCCAGCAGCCAAGCGGGAGCTGATACGCAGTATTTT
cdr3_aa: CASSQAGADTQYF

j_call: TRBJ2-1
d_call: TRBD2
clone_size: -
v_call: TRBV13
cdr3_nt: TGTGCCAGCAGATTACTAGCGGGAGCATACAATGAGCAGTTCTTC
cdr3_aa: CASRLLAGAYNEQFF

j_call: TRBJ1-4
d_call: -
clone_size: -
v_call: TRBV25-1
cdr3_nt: TGTGCCAGCAGTGAATGGACAAATGAAAAACTGTTTTTT
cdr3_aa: CASSEWTNEKLFF

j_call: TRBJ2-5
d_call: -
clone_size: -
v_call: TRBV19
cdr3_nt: TGTGCCACCGCGCGGGACAGAGAAGAGACCCAGTACTTC
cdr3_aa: CATARDREETQYF

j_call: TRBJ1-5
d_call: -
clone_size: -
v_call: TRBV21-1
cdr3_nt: TGTGCCAGCAGCAAAGTCCAGGGTCCATCGGGAGGCTCTCAGCCCCAGCATTTT
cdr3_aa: CASSKVQGPSGGSQPQHF

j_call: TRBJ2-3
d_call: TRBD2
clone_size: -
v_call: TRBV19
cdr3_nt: TGTGCCAGTAGTTCCCCTAGCGGGGACTTTACAGATACGCAGTATTTT
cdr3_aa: CASSSPSGDFTDTQYF

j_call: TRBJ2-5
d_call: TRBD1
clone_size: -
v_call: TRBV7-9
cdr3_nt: TGTGCCAGCAGCTCCTCCCGGACAGGGGGCATGGAGACCCAGTACTTC
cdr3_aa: CASSSSRTGGMETQYF

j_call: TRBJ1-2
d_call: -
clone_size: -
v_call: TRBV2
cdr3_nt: TGTGCCAGCAGTGTTTATAGGGAGCGTGGCTACACCTTC
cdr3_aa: CASSVYRERGYTF

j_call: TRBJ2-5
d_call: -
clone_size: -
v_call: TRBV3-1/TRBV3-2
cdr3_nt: TGTGCCAGCAGCCAGAGGGGGGCGGGAGAACAAGAGACCCAGTACTTC
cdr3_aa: CASSQRGAGEQETQYF

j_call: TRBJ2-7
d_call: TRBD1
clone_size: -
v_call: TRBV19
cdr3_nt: TGTGCCAGTAGACCCGGGGACAGCTCCTACGAGCAGTACTTC
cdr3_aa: CASRPGDSSYEQYF

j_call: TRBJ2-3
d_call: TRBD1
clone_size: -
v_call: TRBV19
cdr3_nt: TGTGCCAGTAGTCCCTTTGGACAGGGACGCACAGATACGCAGTATTTT
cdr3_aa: CASSPFGQGRTDTQYF

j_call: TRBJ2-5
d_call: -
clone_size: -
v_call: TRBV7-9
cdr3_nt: TGTGCCAGCAGCTCGCTATTGGGGGCTCAAGAGACCCAGTACTTC
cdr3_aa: CASSSLLGAQETQYF

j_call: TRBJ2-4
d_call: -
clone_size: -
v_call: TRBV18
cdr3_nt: TGTGCCAGCTCACCGGGGAGAAACATTCAGTACTTC
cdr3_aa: CASSPGRNIQYF

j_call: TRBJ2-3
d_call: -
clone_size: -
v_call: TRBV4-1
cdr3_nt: TGCGCCAGCAGCCAGACTAGCACAGATACGCAGTATTTT
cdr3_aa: CASSQTSTDTQYF

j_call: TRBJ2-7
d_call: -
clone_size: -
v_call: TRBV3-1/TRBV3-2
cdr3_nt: TGTGCCAGCAGCCAAGCGCGGGCTCGGGAGCAGTACTTC
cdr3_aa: CASSQARAREQYF

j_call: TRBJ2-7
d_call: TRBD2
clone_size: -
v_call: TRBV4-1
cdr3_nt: TGCGCCAGCAGGGGACTAGCTCGATACGAGCAGTACTTC
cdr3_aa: CASRGLARYEQYF

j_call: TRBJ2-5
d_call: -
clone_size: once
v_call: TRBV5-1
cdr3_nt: TGCGCCAGCAGCAAGAGACAAGAGACCCAGTACTTC
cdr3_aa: CASSKRQETQYF

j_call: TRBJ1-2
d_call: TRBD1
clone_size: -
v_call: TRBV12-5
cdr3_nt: TGTGCTAGTGGTTTGGTAGGGACCCTCCCCGGGACAGTTAACTATGGCTACACCTTC
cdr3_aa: CASGLVGTLPGTVNYGYTF

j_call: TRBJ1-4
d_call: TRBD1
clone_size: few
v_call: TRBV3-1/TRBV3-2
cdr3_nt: TGTGCCAGCAGCCTCGGGACAGCTAATGAAAAACTGTTTTTT
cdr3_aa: CASSLGTANEKLFF

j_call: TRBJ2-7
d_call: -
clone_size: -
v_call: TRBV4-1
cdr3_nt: TGCGCCAGCAGCCAAGTGGTAGCGTACGAGCAGTACTTC
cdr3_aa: CASSQVVAYEQYF

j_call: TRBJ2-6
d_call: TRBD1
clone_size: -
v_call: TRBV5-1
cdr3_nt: TGCGCCAGCAGCCCACAAGTGGGACAGGGTATTTCTGGGGCCAACGTCCTGACTTTC
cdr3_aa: CASSPQVGQGISGANVLTF

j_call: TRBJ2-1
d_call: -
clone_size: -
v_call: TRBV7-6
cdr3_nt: TGTGCCAGCAGCTTAGAAATTAGCTGGGATGAGCAGTTCTTC
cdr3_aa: CASSLEISWDEQFF

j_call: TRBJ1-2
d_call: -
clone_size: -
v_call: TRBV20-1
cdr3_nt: TGCAGTGCTAGTCCGGGATATGGCTACACCTTC
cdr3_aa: CSASPGYGYTF

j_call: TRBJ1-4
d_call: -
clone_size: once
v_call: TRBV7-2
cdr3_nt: TGTGCCAGCAGCTTAAGTACGGGTAATGAAAAACTGTTTTTT
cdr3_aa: CASSLSTGNEKLFF

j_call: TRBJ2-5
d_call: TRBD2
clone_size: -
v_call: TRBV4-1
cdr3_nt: TGCGCCAGCAGCCAAGATCCGGGAGGGGAGGAGACCCAGTACTTC
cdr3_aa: CASSQDPGGEETQYF

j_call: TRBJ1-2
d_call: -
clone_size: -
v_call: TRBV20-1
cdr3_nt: TGCAGTGCTAGTCCGACACCTACTAACTATGGCTACACCTTC
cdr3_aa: CSASPTPTNYGYTF

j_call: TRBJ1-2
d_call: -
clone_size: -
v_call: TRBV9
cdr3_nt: TGTGCCAGCAGCGTAGAGCCCCAGGGCAACTATGGCTACACCTTC
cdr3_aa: CASSVEPQGNYGYTF

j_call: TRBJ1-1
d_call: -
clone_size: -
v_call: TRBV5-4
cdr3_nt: TGTGCCAGCAGGCAGGATAACACTGAAGCTTTCTTT
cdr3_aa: CASRQDNTEAFF

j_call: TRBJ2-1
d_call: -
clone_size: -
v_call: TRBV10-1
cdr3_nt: TGCGCCAGCAGTGAGGCCGGGACTCCATACAATGAGCAGTTCTTC
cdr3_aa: CASSEAGTPYNEQFF

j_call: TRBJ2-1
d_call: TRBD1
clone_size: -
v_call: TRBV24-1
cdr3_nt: TGTGCCACCAGTGAGGACAGGGGGCTCTACAATGAGCAGTTCTTC
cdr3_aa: CATSEDRGLYNEQFF

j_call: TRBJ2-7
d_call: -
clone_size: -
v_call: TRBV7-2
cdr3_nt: TGTGCCAGCAGGGTAGGGAGAGGCGACGAGCAGTACTTC
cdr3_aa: CASRVGRGDEQYF

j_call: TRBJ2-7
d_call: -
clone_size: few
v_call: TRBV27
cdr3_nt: TGTGCCAGCAGTTCCCCACGGAGGAGGGGCGAGCAGTACTTC
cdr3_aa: CASSSPRRRGEQYF